These T cell receptor beta chains were read from a single sample in a study of T cell repertoires in cytomegalovirus infection. TCRdb reprocessed the reads via MiXCR and lists one record per CDR3 protein. Here the sample spans hundreds of thousands of distinct CDR3 sequences, 30% to 35% being singletons. Which antigens these TCRs recognize remains unknown. The specimen was cultured CD8+ T cells from PBMCs, collected from culture after CMV antigen stimulation. All receptors derive from a human donor in good health (CMV status not recorded). Some clones in this sample may be carry-over from other donors' samples. CDR3s leave out the opening cysteine and the closing phenylalanine or tryptophan. Part of the rows lack a size; the others show once, few, many or a class for expanded clones.

v_call clone_size cdr3_aa
TRBV9 NA ASSVAGPHNSPLH
TRBV2 few ASSEAPGSVTPNYGYT
TRBV28 few ASSPSPQGARRYGYT
TRBV6-5 NA ASSLLANTEAF
TRBV7-2 many ASSLTGSPDTQY
TRBV7-8 few ASSTDYYNEQF
TRBV7-9 many ASSSTGTNYGYT
TRBV15 NA ATSLGYSPLH
TRBV6-6 NA ASRPLGTGELF
TRBV12-5 many ASGFDRDSNQPQH
TRBV7-3 few ASSLDPGGPGETQY
TRBV9 NA ASSVEGEWYNEQF
TRBV27 few ASSPGRRGTEAF
TRBV28 few ASSFIGEPLAKNIQY
TRBV7-2 NA ASSSKPGLAGVDTGELF
TRBV7-9 few ASSTQGAGELF
TRBV14 NA ASSPEEGLWYEQY
TRBV9 NA ASSPSDRNNEQF
TRBV7-2 many ASSFGPANEKLF
TRBV27 NA ASSFSTRNEQF
TRBV7-8 NA ASSSAGRDRDYEQY
TRBV7-6 NA ASSLVEGNNSPLH
TRBV12-3/TRBV12-4 NA ASRIGGFNQPQH
TRBV6-6 NA ATEEGQF
TRBV5-4 few ASSPGPGEGKIEAF
TRBV7-6 many ASSLGPWAEAF
TRBV11-2 few ASSLEWGRDETDAYEQY
TRBV11-2 many ASSTVAGQTYGYT
TRBV11-2 NA ASSLVRGGNTEAF
TRBV27 NA ASSPMGRGRTEAF
TRBV6-2/TRBV6-3 NA ASSRPEGMNTEAF
TRBV7-9 many ASRAGGNTEAF